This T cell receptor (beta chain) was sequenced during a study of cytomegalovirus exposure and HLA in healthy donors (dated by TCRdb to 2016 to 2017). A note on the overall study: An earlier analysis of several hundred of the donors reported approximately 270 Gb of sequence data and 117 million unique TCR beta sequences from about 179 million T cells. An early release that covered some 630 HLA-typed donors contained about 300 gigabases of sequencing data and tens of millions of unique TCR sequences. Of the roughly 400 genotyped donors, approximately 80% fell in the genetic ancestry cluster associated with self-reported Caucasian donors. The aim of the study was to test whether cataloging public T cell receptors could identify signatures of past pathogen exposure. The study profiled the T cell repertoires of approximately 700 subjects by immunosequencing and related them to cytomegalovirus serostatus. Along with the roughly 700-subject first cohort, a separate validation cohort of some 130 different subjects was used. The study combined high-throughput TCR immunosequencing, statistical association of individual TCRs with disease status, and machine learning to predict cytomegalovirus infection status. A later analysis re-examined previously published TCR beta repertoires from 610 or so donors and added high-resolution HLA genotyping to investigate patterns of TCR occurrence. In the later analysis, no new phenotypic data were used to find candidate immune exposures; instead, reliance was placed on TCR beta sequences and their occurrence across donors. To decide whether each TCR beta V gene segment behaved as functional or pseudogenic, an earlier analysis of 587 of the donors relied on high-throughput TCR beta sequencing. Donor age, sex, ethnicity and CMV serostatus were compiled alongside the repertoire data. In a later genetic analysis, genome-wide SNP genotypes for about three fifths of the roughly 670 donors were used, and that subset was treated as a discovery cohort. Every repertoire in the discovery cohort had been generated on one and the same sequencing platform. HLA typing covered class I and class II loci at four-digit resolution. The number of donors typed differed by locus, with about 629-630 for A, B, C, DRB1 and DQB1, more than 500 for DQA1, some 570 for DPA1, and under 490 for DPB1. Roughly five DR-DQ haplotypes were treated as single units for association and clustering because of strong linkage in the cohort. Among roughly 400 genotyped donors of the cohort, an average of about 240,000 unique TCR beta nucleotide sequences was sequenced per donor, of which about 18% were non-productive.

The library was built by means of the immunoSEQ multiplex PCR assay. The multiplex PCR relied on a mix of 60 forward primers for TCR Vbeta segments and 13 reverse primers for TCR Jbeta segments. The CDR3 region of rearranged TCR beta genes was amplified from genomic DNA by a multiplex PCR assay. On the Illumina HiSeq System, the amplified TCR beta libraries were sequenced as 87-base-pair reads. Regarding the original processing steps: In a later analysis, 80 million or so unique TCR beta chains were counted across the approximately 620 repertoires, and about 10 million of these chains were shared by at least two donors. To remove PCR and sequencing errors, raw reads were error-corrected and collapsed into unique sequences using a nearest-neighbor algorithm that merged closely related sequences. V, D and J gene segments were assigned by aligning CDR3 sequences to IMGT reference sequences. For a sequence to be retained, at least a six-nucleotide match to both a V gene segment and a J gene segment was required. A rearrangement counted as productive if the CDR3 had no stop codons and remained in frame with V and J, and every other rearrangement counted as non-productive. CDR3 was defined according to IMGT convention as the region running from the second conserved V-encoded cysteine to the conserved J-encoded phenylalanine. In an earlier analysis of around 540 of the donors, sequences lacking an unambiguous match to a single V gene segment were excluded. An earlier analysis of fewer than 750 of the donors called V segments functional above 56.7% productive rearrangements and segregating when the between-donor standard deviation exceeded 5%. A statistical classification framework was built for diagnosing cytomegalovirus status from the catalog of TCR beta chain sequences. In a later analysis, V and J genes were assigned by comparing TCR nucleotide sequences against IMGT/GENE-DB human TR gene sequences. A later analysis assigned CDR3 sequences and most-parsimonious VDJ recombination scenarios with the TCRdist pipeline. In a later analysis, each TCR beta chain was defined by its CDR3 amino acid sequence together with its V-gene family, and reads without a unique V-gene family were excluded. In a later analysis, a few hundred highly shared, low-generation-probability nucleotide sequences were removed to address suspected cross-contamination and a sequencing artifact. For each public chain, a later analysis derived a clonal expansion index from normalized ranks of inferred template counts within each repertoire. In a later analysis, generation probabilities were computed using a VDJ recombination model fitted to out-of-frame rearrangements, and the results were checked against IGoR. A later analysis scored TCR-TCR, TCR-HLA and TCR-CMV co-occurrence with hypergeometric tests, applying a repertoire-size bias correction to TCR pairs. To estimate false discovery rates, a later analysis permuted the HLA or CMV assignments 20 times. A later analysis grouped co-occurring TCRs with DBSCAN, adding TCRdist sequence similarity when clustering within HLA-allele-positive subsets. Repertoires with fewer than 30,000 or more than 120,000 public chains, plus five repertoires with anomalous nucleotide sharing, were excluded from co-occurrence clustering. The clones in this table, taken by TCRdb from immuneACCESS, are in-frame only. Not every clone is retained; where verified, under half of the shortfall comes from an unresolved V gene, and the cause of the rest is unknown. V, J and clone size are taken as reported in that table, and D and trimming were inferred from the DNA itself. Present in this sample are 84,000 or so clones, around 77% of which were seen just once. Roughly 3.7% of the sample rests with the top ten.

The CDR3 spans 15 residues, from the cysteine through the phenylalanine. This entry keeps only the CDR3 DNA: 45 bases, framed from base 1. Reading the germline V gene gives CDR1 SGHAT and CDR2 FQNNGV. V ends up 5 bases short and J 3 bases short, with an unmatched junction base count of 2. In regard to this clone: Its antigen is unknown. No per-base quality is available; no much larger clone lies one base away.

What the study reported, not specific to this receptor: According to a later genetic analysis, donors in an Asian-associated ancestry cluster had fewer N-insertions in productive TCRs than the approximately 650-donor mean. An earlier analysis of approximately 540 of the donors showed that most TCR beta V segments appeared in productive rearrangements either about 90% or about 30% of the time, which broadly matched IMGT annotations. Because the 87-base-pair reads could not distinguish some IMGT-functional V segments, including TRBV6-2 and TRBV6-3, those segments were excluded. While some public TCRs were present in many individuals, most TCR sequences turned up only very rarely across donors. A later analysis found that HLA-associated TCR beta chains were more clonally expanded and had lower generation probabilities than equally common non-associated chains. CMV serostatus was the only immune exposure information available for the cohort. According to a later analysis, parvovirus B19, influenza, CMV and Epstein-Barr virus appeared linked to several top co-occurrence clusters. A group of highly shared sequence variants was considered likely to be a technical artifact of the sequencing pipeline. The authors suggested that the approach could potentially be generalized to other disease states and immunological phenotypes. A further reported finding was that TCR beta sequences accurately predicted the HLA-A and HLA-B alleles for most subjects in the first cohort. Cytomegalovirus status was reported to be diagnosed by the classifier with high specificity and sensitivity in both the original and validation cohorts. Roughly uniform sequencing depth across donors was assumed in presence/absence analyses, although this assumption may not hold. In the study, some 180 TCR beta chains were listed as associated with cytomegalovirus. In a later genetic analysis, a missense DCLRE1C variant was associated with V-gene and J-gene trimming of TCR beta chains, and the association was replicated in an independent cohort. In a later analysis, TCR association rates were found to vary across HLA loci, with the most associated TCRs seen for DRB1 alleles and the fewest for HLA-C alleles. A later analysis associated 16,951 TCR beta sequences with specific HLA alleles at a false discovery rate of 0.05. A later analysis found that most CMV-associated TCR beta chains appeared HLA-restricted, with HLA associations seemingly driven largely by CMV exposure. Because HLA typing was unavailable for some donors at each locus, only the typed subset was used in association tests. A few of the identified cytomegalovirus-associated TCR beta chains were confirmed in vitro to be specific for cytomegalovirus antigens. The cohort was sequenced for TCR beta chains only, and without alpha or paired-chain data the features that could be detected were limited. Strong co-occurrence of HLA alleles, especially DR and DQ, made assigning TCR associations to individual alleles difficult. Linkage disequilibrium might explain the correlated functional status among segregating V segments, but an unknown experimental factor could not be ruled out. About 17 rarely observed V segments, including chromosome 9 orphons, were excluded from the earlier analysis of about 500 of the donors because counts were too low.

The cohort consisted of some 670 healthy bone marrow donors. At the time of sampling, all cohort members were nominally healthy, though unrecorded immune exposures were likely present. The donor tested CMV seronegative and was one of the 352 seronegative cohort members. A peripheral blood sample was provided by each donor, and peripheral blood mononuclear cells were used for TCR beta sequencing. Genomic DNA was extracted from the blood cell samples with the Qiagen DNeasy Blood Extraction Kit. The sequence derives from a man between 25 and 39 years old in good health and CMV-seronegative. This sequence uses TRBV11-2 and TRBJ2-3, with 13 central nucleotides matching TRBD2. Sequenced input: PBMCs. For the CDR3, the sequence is CASSPGLAGTDTQYF. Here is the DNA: TGTGCCAGCAGCCCGGGACTAGCGGGAACAGATACGCAGTATTTT.